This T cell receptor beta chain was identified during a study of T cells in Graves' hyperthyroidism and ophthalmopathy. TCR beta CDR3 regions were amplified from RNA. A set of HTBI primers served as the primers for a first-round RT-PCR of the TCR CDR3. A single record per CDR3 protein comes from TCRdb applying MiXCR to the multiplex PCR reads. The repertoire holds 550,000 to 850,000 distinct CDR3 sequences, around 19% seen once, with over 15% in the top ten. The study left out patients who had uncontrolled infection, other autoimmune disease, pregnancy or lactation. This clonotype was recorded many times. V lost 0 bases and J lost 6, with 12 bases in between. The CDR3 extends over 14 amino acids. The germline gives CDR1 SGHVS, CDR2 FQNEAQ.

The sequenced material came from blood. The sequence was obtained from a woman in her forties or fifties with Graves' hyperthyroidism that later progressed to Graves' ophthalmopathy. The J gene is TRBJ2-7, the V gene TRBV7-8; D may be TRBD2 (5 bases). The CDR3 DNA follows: TGTGCCAGCAGCTTAGCATCTCGGGGAAGCGAGCAGTACTTC. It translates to CASSLASRGSEQYF.